Presented here are 30 T cell receptor beta chains from one specimen sequenced in a study of shared T cell receptors in the human thymus. TCRdb's copy holds only in-frame clones and misses some; the assay was immunoSEQ multiplex PCR. The data show over 650,000 clones, around 87% seen once. These data were also filed under a second study, of human thymus T cells.

The sequencing input was thymocytes. Every receptor here comes from a boy under three years old with a congenital heart defect.

V is TRBV7-9 and J is TRBJ2-7, with 10 bases aligning to TRBD1. The CDR3 covers 14 residues. CDR1 and CDR2 (germline): SEHNR, FQNEAQ (reference sequence). V gave up 5 bases and J gave up 5 bases; unmatched junction bases: 6. The DNA for the CDR3 is TGTGCCAGCAGCCTTTACGGGACAGGGGACGAGCAGTACTTC. This gives the protein CASSLYGTGDEQYF.

This clone turned up a few times. The chain combines TRBV7-3 with TRBJ2-2; no firm D call. From germline, CDR1 is SGHTA and CDR2 FQGTGA. V was cut by 6 bases and J by 2 bases, with 7 bases left in between. This CDR3 region has 13 residues. The CDR3 DNA follows: TGTGCCAGCAGGTCCACAAACACCGGGGAGCTGTTTTTT. Protein product: CASRSTNTGELFF.

This chain joins TRBV7-9 and TRBJ2-7; 7 bases map to TRBD2. With 5 bases clipped from V and 4 bases from J, the junction kept 11 bases outside the gene matches. This CDR3 has 15 amino acids. CDR1 SEHNR and CDR2 FQNEAQ come from the germline V gene (reference sequence). CDR3 residues: CASSTPGEGLYEQYF. The CDR3 DNA reads as TGTGCCAGCAGCACCCCCGGGGAGGGGTTGTACGAGCAGTACTTC.

The V call is TRBV7-2, the J call TRBJ2-3; 9 nucleotides align to TRBD2. Germline V gives CDR1 SGHTA, CDR2 FQGNSA. This CDR3 is built from 17 residues. J lost 4 bases, V lost 4 bases, and 12 bases had no gene match. The CDR3 sequence is CASSWFRAGGCSDTQYF. The CDR3 bases are TGTGCCAGCAGCTGGTTCCGCGCGGGGGGGTGTTCAGATACGCAGTATTTT.

The chain joins TRBV6-5 to TRBJ1-5, with 8 bases aligning to TRBD1. The CDR3 has 15 amino acids. The germline V gene has CDR1 MNHEY and CDR2 SVGAGI. The J segment lost 5 bases and the V segment lost 6 bases, leaving 9 bases of the junction unmatched. Here the CDR3 reads CASSPGQGRDQPQHF. As DNA, the CDR3 is TGTGCCAGCAGCCCCGGACAGGGCAGAGATCAGCCCCAGCATTTT.

The chain has TRBV5-5 and TRBJ2-3; a weak D match, TRBD1 (5 bases). CDR1 SGHKS and CDR2 YYEKEE come from the germline V gene (reference sequence). V dropped 2 bases and J dropped 0 bases, with 13 bases sitting between them. There are 16 residues in the CDR3. The CDR3 here is CASSLSTGSSTDTQYF. The CDR3 bases are TGTGCCAGCAGCTTATCCACAGGTTCTAGCACAGATACGCAGTATTTT.

This clone was counted between two and nine times. The genes are TRBV5-4 and TRBJ2-7; tentative D call: TRBD1 (6 bases). The germline CDR1 and CDR2 sequences are SGHNT and YYREEE (reference sequence). Trimming removed 3 bases from V and 3 bases from J, with 10 bases in between. CDR3 length equals 13 residues. Written as DNA, the CDR3 is TGTGCCAGCAGCTCGGGACATGGCTACGAGCAGTACTTC. Protein sequence: CASSSGHGYEQYF. Supplemented by reference TRBV5-4 and TRBJ2-7, the full variable domain reads ETGVTQSPTHLIKTRGQQVTLRCSSQSGHNTVSWYQQALGQGPQFIFQYYREEENGRGNFPPRFSGLQFPNYSSELNVNALELDDSALYLCASSSGHGYEQYFGPGTRLTVT.

This chain joins TRBV21-1 and TRBJ2-1; the table's D call, TRBD2, has no DNA check behind it. TRBV21-1 represents a pseudogene. This CDR3 region has 22 residues. The CDR3 DNA reads as TGTGCCAGCAGCCTTGACAGAGGAGACATTGTGGGGACTAGCGGGGGGTCAACAAAGCAGTTCTTC. As protein: CASSLDRGDIVGTSGGSTKQFF.

The chain links TRBV4-3 to TRBJ2-7; a weak D match, TRBD1 (5 bases). V was cut by 2 bases and J by 0 bases, with 8 bases left in between. Germline CDR1 LGHNA, CDR2 YSLEER. The CDR3 consists of 14 residues. CDR3 amino acids: CASSQNRRSYEQYF. Here the CDR3 DNA reads TGCGCCAGCAGCCAAAACAGGCGCTCCTACGAGCAGTACTTC.

V gene TRBV27 combines with J gene TRBJ2-7; the match to TRBD1 covers 11 bases. Germline CDR1 MNHEY, CDR2 SMNVEV (reference sequence). The CDR3 totals 20 residues. Unmatched junction bases numbered 19, after V lost 5 bases and J lost 1 base. The CDR3 coding sequence is TGTGCCAGCAGTCCCGGGGGCGGGACAGGGGGAAAGGCGGGGTCCTACGAGCAGTACTTC. Encoded protein: CASSPGGGTGGKAGSYEQYF.

This chain links TRBV6-5 with TRBJ2-7; 10 bases are shared with TRBD1. Germline-derived CDR1 and CDR2 are MNHEY and SVGAGI. After removal of 4 bases from V and 3 bases from J, the junction contained 6 bases not matched to a gene. This CDR3 spans 15 amino acids. The CDR3 here is CASSLRQGADYEQYF. The CDR3 bases are TGTGCCAGCAGTTTAAGACAGGGGGCGGACTACGAGCAGTACTTC.

The chain has TRBV2 and TRBJ1-1; D gene ambiguous. CDR1 is SNHLY and CDR2 is FYNNEI in the germline V gene. The CDR3 consists of 13 residues. V was trimmed by 4 bases and J by 7 bases, leaving 13 bases between them. DNA for the CDR3: TGTGCCAGCAGTGGTCCAGGAAACCGTGAAGCTTTCTTT. Translation: CASSGPGNREAFF. The full variable domain, its missing parts supplied by reference TRBV2 and TRBJ1-1, is EPEVTQTPSHQVTQMGQEVILRCVPISNHLYFYWYRQILGQKVEFLVSFYNNEISEKSEIFDDQFSVERPDGSNFTLKIRSTKLEDSAMYFCASSGPGNREAFFGQGTRLTVV.

The genes are TRBV6-5 and TRBJ2-2, with 8 bases aligning to TRBD2. Germline assignment: CDR1 MNHEY and CDR2 SVGAGI. This CDR3 region has 15 residues. J was trimmed by 4 bases and V by 2 bases; bases with no gene match: 3. The CDR3 bases are TGTGCCAGCAGTTACGGGACTAGGTTCACCGGGGAGCTGTTTTTT. It encodes CASSYGTRFTGELFF.

V is TRBV4-2 and J is TRBJ2-1; 10 bases are shared with TRBD2. Trimming at V came to 1 base and at J to 0 bases, leaving 3 bases not matched to a gene. Germline CDR1 reads LGHNA; CDR2 reads YNFKEQ. The CDR3 has 17 residues. CDR3 sequence reads: CASSQAASGSSYNEQFF. Here the CDR3 DNA reads TGTGCCAGCAGCCAAGCTGCTAGCGGGAGCTCCTACAATGAGCAGTTCTTC.

This rearrangement joins TRBV28 to TRBJ2-1; 13 bases line up with TRBD2. V lost 6 bases to trimming and J lost 4 bases; unmatched junction nucleotides: 3. Germline V gene data show CDR1 as MDHEN and CDR2 as SYDVKM. CDR3 length: 15 amino acids. CDR3 protein: CASSQGLAGYNEQFF. CDR3 nucleotides: TGTGCCAGCAGCCAGGGACTAGCGGGGTACAATGAGCAGTTCTTC.

V usage is TRBV28 and J usage is TRBJ2-7; TRBD1 matches at 8 bases. The germline gives CDR1 MDHEN, CDR2 SYDVKM. The CDR3 is 14 residues long. J was trimmed by 5 bases and V by 5 bases; bases with no gene match: 8. CDR3 nucleotide sequence: TGTGCCAGCAGTAGCTGGACAGGGCGCCACGAGCAGTACTTC. This codes for CASSSWTGRHEQYF.

The chain links TRBV21-1 to TRBJ2-5; the table gives TRBD2 as D, unverified against the DNA. TRBV21-1 is a recognized pseudogene. This CDR3 is 13 amino acids long. CDR3 nucleotides: TGTGCCAGCAGCACCTATCCCGAAGAGACCCAGTACTTC. Its protein product is CASSTYPEETQYF.

The rearrangement uses TRBV4-1 and TRBJ2-7, with 10 bases aligning to TRBD2. Trimming cost V 3 bases and J 4 bases; bases outside gene matches: 9. Germline V gene data show CDR1 as MGHRA and CDR2 as YSYEKL. The CDR3 spans 16 residues. Written as DNA, the CDR3 is TGCGCCAGCAGCCACACTTCTAGCGGGGGTCTATACGAGCAGTACTTC. Protein: CASSHTSSGGLYEQYF.

This clone has just a few counts. This rearrangement joins TRBV5-1 to TRBJ2-3; 11 bases agree with TRBD2. This CDR3 has 15 residues. Germline loops: CDR1 SGHRS, CDR2 YFSETQ. The J segment lost 2 bases and the V segment lost 4 bases, leaving 3 bases of the junction unmatched. The CDR3 spells CASSKLAGVTDTQYF. DNA for the CDR3: TGCGCCAGCAGCAAACTAGCGGGGGTCACAGATACGCAGTATTTT. Using reference TRBV5-1 and TRBJ2-3 for the parts outside the CDR3, the full variable domain is KAGVTQTPRYLIKTRGQQVTLSCSPISGHRSVSWYQQTPGQGLQFLFEYFSETQRNKGNFPGRFSGRQFSNSRSEMNVSTLELGDSALYLCASSKLAGVTDTQYFGPGTRLTVL.

V usage is TRBV15 and J usage is TRBJ1-2; 7 nucleotides agree with TRBD1. The CDR3 runs to 18 residues. The V gene end was trimmed by 2 bases and the J gene end by 3 bases; junction bases not matched to a gene: 15. Germline V gene data show CDR1 as LNHNV and CDR2 as YYDKDF (reference sequence). CDR3: CATSRNPPGTENYYGYTF. DNA of the CDR3: TGTGCCACCAGCAGAAACCCCCCCGGGACAGAGAATTACTATGGCTACACCTTC. Looking up the rest from reference TRBV15 and TRBJ1-2 gives the full variable domain: DAMVIQNPRYQVTQFGKPVTLSCSQTLNHNVMYWYQQKSSQAPKLLFHYYDKDFNNEADTPDNFQSRRPNTSFCFLDIRSPGLGDTAMYLCATSRNPPGTENYYGYTFGSGTRLTVV.

J is TRBJ2-4 and V is TRBV5-1, with D possibly matching TRBD1 (6 bases). Trimming stripped 4 bases from V and 3 bases from J, with 17 bases between. This CDR3 is 16 amino acids long. CDR1 is SGHRS, CDR2 YFSETQ, per germline. The CDR3 loop reads CASSPRRKGDKNIQYF. The CDR3 bases are TGCGCCAGCAGCCCGAGGAGGAAGGGGGACAAAAACATTCAGTACTTC.

The rearrangement joins TRBV29-1 to TRBJ2-2, with TRBD1 matching over 9 bases. CDR1 and CDR2 from the germline V gene are SQVTM and ANQGSEA. V shed 4 bases, J shed 5 bases, and the junction held 11 bases outside the gene matches. The CDR3 spans 16 residues. CDR3 DNA sequence: TGCAGCGTTGTGGGACAGGGCACCCGAAATACCGGGGAGCTGTTTTTT. This codes for CSVVGQGTRNTGELFF.

The CDR3 DNA sequence: TGTGCCAGCAGCTTGGGGGGCGGACAGGGAAATTCACCCCTCCACTTT. It specifies CASSLGGGQGNSPLHF. The J gene is TRBJ1-6, the V gene TRBV5-4; 8 bases line up with TRBD1. The length of the CDR3 is 16 residues. CDR1 and CDR2 (germline): SGHNT, YYREEE (reference sequence). The trim removed 0 bases at V and 7 bases at J, leaving 6 bases unmatched.

The rearrangement uses TRBV4-1 and TRBJ2-5; D perhaps matches TRBD2 (6 bases). CDR1 and CDR2 (germline): MGHRA, YSYEKL. This CDR3 is 13 amino acids long. Trimming took 4 bases from V and 1 from J, leaving 7 bases between them. CDR3 sequence (DNA): TGCGCCAGCAGCCGGAGGGGCCAAGAGACCCAGTACTTC. It specifies CASSRRGQETQYF.

This clone was picked up one time. The chain uses TRBV7-2 and TRBJ2-1, with D maybe TRBD2 (6 bases). Germline CDR1 reads SGHTA; CDR2 reads FQGNSA. V gave up 4 bases and J gave up 6 bases, with 22 bases separating them. This CDR3 spans 17 amino acids. CDR3 protein: CASSYLTVERAFNEQFF. CDR3 coding DNA: TGTGCCAGCAGCTACCTGACGGTTGAGCGGGCCTTCAATGAGCAGTTCTTC. Complete variable domain (other parts from reference TRBV7-2 and TRBJ2-1): GAGVSQSPSNKVTEKGKDVELRCDPISGHTALYWYRQSLGQGLEFLIYFQGNSAPDKSGLPSDRFSAERTGGSVSTLTIQRTQQEDSAVYLCASSYLTVERAFNEQFFGPGTRLTVL.

The chain joins TRBV7-6 to TRBJ1-2; 7 bases map to TRBD1. The CDR3 is 17 amino acids. V was clipped by 5 bases and J by 4 bases; unmatched bases: 16. Germline V gene lookup returns CDR1 SGHVS and CDR2 FNYEAQ. Written as DNA, the CDR3 is TGTGCCAGCAGCCCGTCTCTACAGGGGAAATCTGGCTATGGCTACACCTTC. This sequence encodes CASSPSLQGKSGYGYTF.

The rearrangement uses TRBV4-2 and TRBJ2-7, with TRBD1 as a possible D gene (5 bases). The ends were cut back, 1 base at V and 2 bases at J, with 12 bases in the middle. Germline loops: CDR1 LGHNA, CDR2 YNFKEQ. The CDR3 extends over 15 amino acids. In nucleotides, the CDR3 is TGTGCCAGCAGCCAAGGCGACAGTCCACCCTACGAGCAGTACTTC. Its translation is CASSQGDSPPYEQYF.

This rearrangement joins TRBV5-1 to TRBJ2-2; D is possibly TRBD2 (6 bases). V lost 4 bases, J lost 5 bases, and 15 bases lay in between. The CDR3 runs 15 residues. CDR1 is SGHRS, CDR2 YFSETQ, per germline. For the CDR3, the DNA is TGCGCCAGCAGCGGCGGGACGCGGGCGACCGGGGAGCTGTTTTTT. As protein: CASSGGTRATGELFF.

The chain employs TRBV7-8 and TRBJ1-5; 7 nucleotides line up with TRBD1. The CDR3 totals 16 residues. V shed 5 bases and J 7 bases; nucleotides not matched to a gene: 14. CDR1 and CDR2 from the germline V gene are SGHVS and FQNEAQ. The CDR3 DNA reads as TGTGCCAGCAGCCCACCAGAATCAGGGGGACGGCAGCCCCAGCATTTT. Translating gives CASSPPESGGRQPQHF.

The V gene is TRBV7-9, the J gene TRBJ2-7; D is uncertain. Trimming shortened V by 1 base and J by 0 bases, and 16 bases separated the two germline ends. Germline CDR1 SEHNR, CDR2 FQNEAQ (reference sequence). The CDR3 loop spans 17 amino acids. CDR3 region: CASSLVVGQRSSYEQYF. The CDR3 DNA reads TGTGCCAGCAGCTTAGTAGTGGGTCAGCGAAGCTCCTACGAGCAGTACTTC.